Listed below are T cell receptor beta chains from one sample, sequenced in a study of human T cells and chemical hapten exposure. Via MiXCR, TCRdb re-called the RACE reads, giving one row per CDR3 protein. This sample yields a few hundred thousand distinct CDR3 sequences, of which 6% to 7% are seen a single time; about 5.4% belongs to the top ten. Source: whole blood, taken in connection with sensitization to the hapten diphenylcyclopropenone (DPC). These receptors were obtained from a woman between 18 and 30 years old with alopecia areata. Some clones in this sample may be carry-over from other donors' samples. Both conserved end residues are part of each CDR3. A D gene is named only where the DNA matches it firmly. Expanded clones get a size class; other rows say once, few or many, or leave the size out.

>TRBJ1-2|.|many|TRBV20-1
CSAVHKEYYGYTF
TGCAGTGCCGTTCATAAGGAGTACTATGGCTACACCTTC
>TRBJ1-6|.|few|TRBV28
CASSLEGPYNSPLHF
TGTGCCAGCAGTTTGGAAGGGCCCTATAATTCACCCCTCCACTTT
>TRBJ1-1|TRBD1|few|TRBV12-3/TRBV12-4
CASSFQGAEAFF
TGTGCCAGCAGTTTCCAGGGGGCTGAAGCTTTCTTT
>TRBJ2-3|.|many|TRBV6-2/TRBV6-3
CASSYPWDSTDTQYF
TGTGCCAGCAGTTACCCCTGGGACAGCACAGATACGCAGTATTTT
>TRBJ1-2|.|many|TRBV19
CASSRGTNYGYTF
TGTGCCAGTAGTCGGGGGACCAACTATGGCTACACCTTC
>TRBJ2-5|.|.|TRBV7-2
CASSLSFGETQYF
TGTGCCAGCAGCTTAAGTTTCGGCGAGACCCAGTACTTC
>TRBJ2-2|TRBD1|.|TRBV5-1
CASSLAPQGLNTGELFF
TGCGCCAGCAGCTTGGCCCCACAGGGGCTGAACACCGGGGAGCTGTTTTTT
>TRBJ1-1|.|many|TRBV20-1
CSARVRTVEAFF
TGCAGTGCTAGAGTCCGAACTGTTGAAGCTTTCTTT
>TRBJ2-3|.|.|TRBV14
CASSQGLGPPDTQYF
TGTGCCAGCAGCCAAGGGCTGGGTCCCCCAGATACGCAGTATTTT
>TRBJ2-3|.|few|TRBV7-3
CASSLRASRVGTDTQYF
TGTGCCAGCAGCTTACGGGCTAGCCGGGTAGGCACAGATACGCAGTATTTT
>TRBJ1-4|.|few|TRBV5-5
CASSLPGAGPEKLFF
TGTGCCAGCAGCTTGCCAGGGGCAGGGCCTGAAAAACTGTTTTTT
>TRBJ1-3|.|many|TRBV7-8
CASSLGARDSGNTIYF
TGTGCCAGCAGCTTAGGGGCACGGGACTCTGGAAACACCATATATTTT
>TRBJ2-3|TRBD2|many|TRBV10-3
CAISDRSGLADNTDTQYF
TGTGCCATCAGTGATAGGAGTGGACTAGCGGATAACACAGATACGCAGTATTTT
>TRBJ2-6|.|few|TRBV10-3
CAVTSGANVLTF
TGTGCCGTGACTTCTGGGGCCAACGTCCTGACTTTC
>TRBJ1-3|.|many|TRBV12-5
CASGFQIGLNSGNTIYF
TGTGCTAGTGGTTTCCAGATCGGACTGAACTCTGGAAACACCATATATTTT
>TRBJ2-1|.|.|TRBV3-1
CASSQDTNEQFF
TGTGCCAGCAGCCAAGACACCAATGAGCAGTTCTTC
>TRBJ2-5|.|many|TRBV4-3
CASSQDRVQETQYF
TGCGCCAGCAGCCAAGATCGGGTTCAAGAGACCCAGTACTTC
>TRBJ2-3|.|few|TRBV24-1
CATSGGERTDTQYF
TGTGCCACCAGCGGGGGCGAACGCACAGATACGCAGTATTTT
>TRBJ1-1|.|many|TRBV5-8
CASSFGSVNTEAFF
TGTGCCAGCAGCTTTGGCAGTGTGAACACTGAAGCTTTCTTT
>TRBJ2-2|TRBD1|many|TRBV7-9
CASSLRDRGTGELFF
TGTGCCAGCAGCCTCCGGGACAGGGGGACCGGGGAGCTGTTTTTT
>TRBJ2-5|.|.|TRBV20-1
CSVLFWAQYF
TGCAGTGTCCTATTCTGGGCCCAATACTTC
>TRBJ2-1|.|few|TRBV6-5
CASSYRLGLRSDNEQFF
TGTGCCAGCAGTTACAGGTTAGGGCTCAGGAGTGATAATGAGCAGTTCTTC
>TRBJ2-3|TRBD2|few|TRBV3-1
CASSPTQRGARTDTQYF
TGTGCCAGCAGCCCTACCCAGCGGGGGGCACGCACAGATACGCAGTATTTT
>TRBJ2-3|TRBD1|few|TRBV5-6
CASSLLPGTDRTDTQYF
TGTGCCAGCAGCCTTCTGCCCGGGACAGACCGCACAGATACGCAGTATTTT
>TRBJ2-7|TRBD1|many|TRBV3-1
CASSSPGTGTYEQYF
TGTGCCAGCAGCTCTCCCGGGACAGGCACCTACGAGCAGTACTTC
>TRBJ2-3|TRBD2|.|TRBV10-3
CAISDGRSGGMTQYF
TGTGCCATCAGTGACGGACGCAGCGGGGGGATGACGCAGTATTTT
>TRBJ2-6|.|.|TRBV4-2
CASSQEVQGSAGANVLTF
TGTGCCAGCAGCCAAGAGGTCCAGGGGAGTGCTGGGGCCAACGTCCTGACTTTC
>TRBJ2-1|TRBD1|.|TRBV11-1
CASSPEGQGAWDEQFF
TGTGCCAGCAGCCCTGAAGGACAGGGGGCCTGGGATGAGCAGTTCTTC
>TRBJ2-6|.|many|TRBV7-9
CASSSPGLAGANVLTF
TGTGCCAGCAGCTCCCCCGGCTTGGCTGGGGCCAACGTCCTGACTTTC
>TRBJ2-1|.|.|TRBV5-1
CASTGTGWNEQFF
TGCGCCAGCACCGGGACGGGATGGAATGAGCAGTTCTTC
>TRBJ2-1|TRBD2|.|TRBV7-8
CASSGPLAGGLSEQFF
TGTGCCAGCAGCGGACCACTAGCGGGGGGGTTGAGTGAGCAGTTCTTC
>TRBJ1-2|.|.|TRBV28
CASNQGRPFGYTF
TGTGCCAGCAACCAGGGGAGGCCGTTTGGCTACACCTTC